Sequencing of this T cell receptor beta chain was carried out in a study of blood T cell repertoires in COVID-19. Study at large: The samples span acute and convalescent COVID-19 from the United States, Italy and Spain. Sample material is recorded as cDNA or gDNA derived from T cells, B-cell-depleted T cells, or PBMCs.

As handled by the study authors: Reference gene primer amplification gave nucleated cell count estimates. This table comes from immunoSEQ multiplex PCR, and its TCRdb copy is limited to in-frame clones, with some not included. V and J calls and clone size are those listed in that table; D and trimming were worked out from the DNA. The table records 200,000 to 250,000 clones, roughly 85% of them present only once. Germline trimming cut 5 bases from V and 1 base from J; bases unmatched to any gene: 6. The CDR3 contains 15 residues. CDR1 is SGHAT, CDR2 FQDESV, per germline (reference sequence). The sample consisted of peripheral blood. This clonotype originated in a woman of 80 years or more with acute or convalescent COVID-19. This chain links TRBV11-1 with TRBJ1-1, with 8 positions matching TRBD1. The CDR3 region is CASSLLGQGNTEAFF. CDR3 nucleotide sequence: TGTGCCAGCAGCCTGTTAGGACAGGGGAACACTGAAGCTTTCTTT. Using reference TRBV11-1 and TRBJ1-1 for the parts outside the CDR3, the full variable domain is EAEVAQSPRYKITEKSQAVAFWCDPISGHATLYWYRQILGQGPELLVQFQDESVVDDSQLPKDRFSAERLKGVDSTLKIQPAELGDSAMYLCASSLLGQGNTEAFFGQGTRLTVV.